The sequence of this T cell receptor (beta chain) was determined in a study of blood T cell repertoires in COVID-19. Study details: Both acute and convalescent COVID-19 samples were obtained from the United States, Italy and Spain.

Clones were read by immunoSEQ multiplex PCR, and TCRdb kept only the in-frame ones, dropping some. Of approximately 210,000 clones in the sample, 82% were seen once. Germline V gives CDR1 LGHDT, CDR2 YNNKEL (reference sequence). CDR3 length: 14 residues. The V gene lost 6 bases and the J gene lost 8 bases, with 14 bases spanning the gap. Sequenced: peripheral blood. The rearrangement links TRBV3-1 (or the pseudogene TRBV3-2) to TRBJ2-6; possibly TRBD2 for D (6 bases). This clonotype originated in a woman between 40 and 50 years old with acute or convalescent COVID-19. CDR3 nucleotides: TGTGCCAGCAGGGACTACAACGGCCCCAACGTCCTGACTTTC. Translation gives CASRDYNGPNVLTF.